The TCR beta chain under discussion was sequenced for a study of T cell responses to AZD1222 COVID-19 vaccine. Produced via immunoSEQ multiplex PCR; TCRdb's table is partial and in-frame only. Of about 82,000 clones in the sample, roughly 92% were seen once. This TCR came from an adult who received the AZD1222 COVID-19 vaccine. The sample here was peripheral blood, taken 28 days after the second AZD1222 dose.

CDR3 DNA sequence: TGTGCCAGCAGCTTAGACACTGAAGCTTTCTTT. Translated: CASSLDTEAFF. The chain couples TRBV5-4 to TRBJ1-1, with unresolved D. The CDR3 is 11 residues long. Germline CDR1 is SGHNT and CDR2 is YYREEE (reference sequence). V lost 2 bases to trimming and J lost 3 bases, with 2 bases between them.